The clone carrying this T cell receptor beta chain occurred a few times. Its antigen is currently unknown. Each subset's genomic DNA was split evenly across several immunoSEQ plates. Repertoires were generated with immunoSEQ multiplex PCR, while TCRdb's copy carries only in-frame clones and drops some. Of 650,000 to 800,000 clones detected, just under 75% appear once; the ten largest clones hold under 2%. The sample comes from a study of shared clonotypes between healthy human individuals. Study context: Per donor, three plates held CD4 naive cells, three held CD4 memory, two held CD8 naive and one held CD8 memory.

Study-level results: The small donor group covered limited genetic and exposure diversity. Shared clonotypes across all four donors exceeded non-shared ones in generation probability.

Germline CDR1 reads MDHEN; CDR2 reads SYDVKM. The CDR3 runs to 15 residues. V was pared by 5 bases and J by 7 bases, with 20 bases between. The receptor was derived from a woman in her twenties or thirties in good health. The sample taken for sequencing was memory CD4+ T cells sorted from blood. The subset: CD45RA-negative fraction. The chain couples TRBV28 to TRBJ2-5, with D possibly being TRBD2 (6 bases). The DNA for the CDR3 is TGTGCCAGCAGTCCCCCCAAGGGACTGGGACGGACCCAGTACTTC. As protein: CASSPPKGLGRTQYF.